Each of the 10 T cell receptor beta chains below was sequenced from the same sample in a study of blood T cell repertoires in COVID-19. TCRdb's copy holds only in-frame clones and misses some; the assay was immunoSEQ multiplex PCR. The sample includes approximately 120,000 clones, 88% of them seen just once. Specimen: peripheral blood. All receptors derive from a human donor in a cohort sampled during active COVID-19.

The chain couples TRBV6-1 to TRBJ2-7; no clear D gene. Germline CDR1 is MNHNS and CDR2 is SASEGT. This CDR3 region has 17 residues. V lost 2 bases, J lost 6 bases, and 23 bases lay in between. CDR3: CASSESVNPNTRSEQYF. CDR3 DNA: TGTGCCAGCAGTGAATCGGTAAACCCCAATACGCGATCCGAGCAGTACTTC.

Sample share makes this clone medium-sized. This chain connects TRBV11-3 to TRBJ2-1; a possible D gene is TRBD2 (6 bases). V gave up 9 bases and J gave up 4 bases, with 19 bases separating them. The CDR3 runs to 15 residues. CDR1 is SGHNT and CDR2 is YENEEA in the germline V gene. CDR3: CASSRDSGPYNEQFF. In nucleotides, the CDR3 is TGTGCCAGTTCTCGGGATAGCGGACCTTACAATGAGCAGTTCTTC. Full variable domain (remainder filled in from reference TRBV11-3 and TRBJ2-1): EAGVVQSPRYKIIEKKQPVAFWCNPISGHNTLYWYLQNLGQGPELLIRYENEEAVDDSQLPKDRFSAERLKGVDSTLKIQPAELGDSAVYLCASSRDSGPYNEQFFGPGTRLTVL.

About this clone: At one boundary the junction diverges from the germline segment, which might be a read error. J is TRBJ2-7 and V is TRBV7-7, with 9 bases lining up with TRBD1. In germline, CDR1 is SSHAT, CDR2 FNYEAQ (reference sequence). The CDR3 contains 15 residues. The CDR3 nucleotides are TGTGCTAGCAGCTCCGGACAGGGGCCCGCCTACGAGCAGTACTTC. It specifies CASSSGQGPAYEQYF. The full variable domain, rest sourced from reference TRBV7-7 and TRBJ2-7, is GAGVSQSPRYKVTKRGQDVTLRCDPISSHATLYWYQQALGQGPEFLTYFNYEAQPDKSGLPSDRFSAERPEGSISTLTIQRTEQRDSAMYRCASSSGQGPAYEQYFGPGTRLTVT.

The chain has TRBV28 and TRBJ2-1; 7 bases map to TRBD2. Per germline, CDR1 MDHEN and CDR2 SYDVKM. Trimming cost V 8 bases and J 4 bases; bases outside gene matches: 8. This CDR3 is built from 14 residues. The CDR3 nucleotides read TGTGCCAGCTCCCCCGGGAGGCCTTACAATGAGCAGTTCTTC. It is translated as CASSPGRPYNEQFF.

The V and J genes are TRBV11-2 and TRBJ2-4, with 8 bases lining up with TRBD2. Unmatched junction bases numbered 6, after V lost 5 bases and J lost 0 bases. Germline V lookup: CDR1 SGHAT, CDR2 FQNNGV. This CDR3 comprises 16 residues. CDR3 protein: CASSSLAGLAKNIQYF. CDR3 coding DNA: TGTGCCAGCAGCAGTCTAGCGGGTCTAGCCAAAAACATTCAGTACTTC.

The CDR3 sequence: CASSIPGQGEFEQYF. The CDR3 region has the DNA TGTGCCAGTAGTATCCCCGGTCAGGGGGAGTTCGAGCAGTACTTC. The chain employs TRBV19 and TRBJ2-7, with 7 bases aligning to TRBD1. The germline gives CDR1 LNHDA, CDR2 SQIVND (reference sequence). J gave up 6 bases and V 3 bases, and 11 bases lay outside the gene matches. The CDR3 has 15 amino acids. Complete variable domain (other parts from reference TRBV19 and TRBJ2-7): DGGITQSPKYLFRKEGQNVTLSCEQNLNHDAMYWYRQDPGQGLRLIYYSQIVNDFQKGDIAEGYSVSREKKESFPLTVTSAQKNPTAFYLCASSIPGQGEFEQYFGPGTRLTVT.

The chain combines TRBV3-1 (or the pseudogene TRBV3-2) with TRBJ2-1; 11 nucleotides agree with TRBD2. Germline V gene data show CDR1 as LGHDT and CDR2 as YNNKEL (reference sequence). CDR3 size: 18 residues. The V gene end was trimmed by 3 bases and the J gene end by 2 bases; junction bases not matched to a gene: 9. The CDR3 DNA follows: TGTGCCAGCAGCCATAGGGGGACTAGCGGCAGCCCCTACAATGAGCAGTTCTTC. Translating it yields CASSHRGTSGSPYNEQFF.

This clone has a handful of counts. CDR3 residues: CASSYKNGLATYEQYF. CDR3 nucleotides: TGTGCCAGCAGTTACAAGAACGGACTAGCGACCTACGAGCAGTACTTC. This chain uses TRBV6-2 or TRBV6-3 with TRBJ2-7; TRBD2 agrees at 9 bases. This CDR3 has 16 amino acids. Germline V gene sequence: CDR1 MNHEY, CDR2 SVGEGT. V lost 2 bases, J lost 2 bases, and 7 bases stayed unmatched.

This clone was detected once. The rearrangement joins TRBV11-2 to TRBJ1-1; 10 bases match TRBD1. The CDR3 totals 17 residues. Trimming took 3 bases from V and 2 from J; bases not matched to a gene: 9. Germline assignment: CDR1 SGHAT and CDR2 FQNNGV. The CDR3 here is CASSFSEWDRGNTEAFF. CDR3 DNA sequence: TGTGCCAGCAGCTTCTCCGAGTGGGACAGGGGTAACACTGAAGCTTTCTTT.

This clone turned up a few times. The rearrangement uses TRBV6-6 and TRBJ2-1, with TRBD1 identical over 10 bases. CDR3 length: 15 amino acids. CDR1 is MNHNY and CDR2 is SVGAGI in the germline V gene (reference sequence). Trimming cost V 6 bases and J 5 bases; bases outside gene matches: 7. The CDR3 DNA reads as TGTGCCAGCAGGACCATGGGACAGGGGAACAATGAGCAGTTCTTC. Translating it yields CASRTMGQGNNEQFF.